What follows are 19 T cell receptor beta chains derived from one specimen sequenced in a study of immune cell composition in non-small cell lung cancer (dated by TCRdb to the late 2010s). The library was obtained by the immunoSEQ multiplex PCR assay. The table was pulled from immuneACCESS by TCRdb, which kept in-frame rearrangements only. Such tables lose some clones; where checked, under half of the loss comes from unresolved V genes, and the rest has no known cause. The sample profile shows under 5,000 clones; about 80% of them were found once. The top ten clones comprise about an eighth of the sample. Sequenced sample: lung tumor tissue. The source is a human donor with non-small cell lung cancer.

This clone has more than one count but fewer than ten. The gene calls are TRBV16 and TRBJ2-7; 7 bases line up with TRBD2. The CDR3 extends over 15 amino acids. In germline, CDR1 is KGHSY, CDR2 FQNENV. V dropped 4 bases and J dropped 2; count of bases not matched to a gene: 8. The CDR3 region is CASSPGGTETYEQYF. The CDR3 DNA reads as TGTGCCAGCAGCCCCGGGGGGACGGAGACCTACGAGCAGTACTTC.

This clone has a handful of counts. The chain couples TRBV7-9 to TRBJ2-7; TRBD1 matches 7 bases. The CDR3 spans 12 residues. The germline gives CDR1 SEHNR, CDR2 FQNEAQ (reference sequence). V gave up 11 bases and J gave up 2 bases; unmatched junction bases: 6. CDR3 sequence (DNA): TGTGCCGTACAGGGGTGGGCCTACGAGCAGTACTTC. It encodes CAVQGWAYEQYF.

CDR3 loop: CASSPARVREHEQYF. The DNA of the CDR3 is TGTGCCAGCAGTCCCGCCAGGGTGCGGGAACACGAGCAGTACTTC. This chain joins TRBV27 and TRBJ2-7; D possibly corresponds to TRBD2 (6 bases). Germline CDR1 MNHEY, CDR2 SMNVEV (reference sequence). The CDR3 has 15 amino acids. The V end was cut by 5 bases, the J end by 5 bases, with 19 bases between.

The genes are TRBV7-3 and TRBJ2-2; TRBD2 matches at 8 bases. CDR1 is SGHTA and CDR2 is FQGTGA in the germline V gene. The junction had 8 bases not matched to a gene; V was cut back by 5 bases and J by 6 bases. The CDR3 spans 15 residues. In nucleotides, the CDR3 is TGTGCCAGCAGCCCCGGGACTAGGGGAGCCGGGGAGCTGTTTTTT. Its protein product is CASSPGTRGAGELFF.

CDR3 region: CASSIAHELAGLFDEQFF. The CDR3 nucleotides are TGTGCCAGTAGTATAGCCCACGAGCTAGCGGGACTGTTTGATGAGCAGTTCTTC. The gene calls are TRBV19 and TRBJ2-1, with 9 bases fitting TRBD2. Looked up from germline, CDR1 is LNHDA and CDR2 is SQIVND (reference sequence). The CDR3 has 18 amino acids. With V trimmed by 1 base and J by 8 bases, 15 bases remained unmatched.

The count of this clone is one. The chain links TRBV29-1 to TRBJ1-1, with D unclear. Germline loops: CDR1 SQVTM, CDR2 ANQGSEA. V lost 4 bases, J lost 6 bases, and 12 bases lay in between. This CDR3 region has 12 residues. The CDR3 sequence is CSVGLTGAEAFF. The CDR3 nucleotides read TGCAGCGTTGGACTAACCGGCGCTGAAGCTTTCTTT.

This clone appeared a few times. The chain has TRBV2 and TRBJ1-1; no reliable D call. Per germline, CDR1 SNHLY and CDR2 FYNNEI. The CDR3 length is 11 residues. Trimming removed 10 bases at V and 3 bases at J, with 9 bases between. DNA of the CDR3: TGTGCCAACCAGGAGGACACTGAAGCTTTCTTT. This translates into CANQEDTEAFF. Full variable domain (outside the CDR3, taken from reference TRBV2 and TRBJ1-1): EPEVTQTPSHQVTQMGQEVILRCVPISNHLYFYWYRQILGQKVEFLVSFYNNEISEKSEIFDDQFSVERPDGSNFTLKIRSTKLEDSAMYFCANQEDTEAFFGQGTRLTVV.

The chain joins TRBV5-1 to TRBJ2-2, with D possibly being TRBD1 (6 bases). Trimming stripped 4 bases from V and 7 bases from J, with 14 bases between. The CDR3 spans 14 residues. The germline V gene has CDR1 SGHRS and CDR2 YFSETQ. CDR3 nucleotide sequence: TGCGCCAGCAGCCTTCCGACAGGAATCGGGGAGCTGTTTTTT. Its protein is CASSLPTGIGELFF.

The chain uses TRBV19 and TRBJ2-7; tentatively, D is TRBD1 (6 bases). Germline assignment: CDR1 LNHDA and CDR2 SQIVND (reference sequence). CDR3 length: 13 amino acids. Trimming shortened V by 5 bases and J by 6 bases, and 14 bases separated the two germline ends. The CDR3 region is CASSGGPESEQYF. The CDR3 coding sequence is TGTGCCAGTAGTGGGGGCCCCGAGAGCGAGCAGTACTTC.

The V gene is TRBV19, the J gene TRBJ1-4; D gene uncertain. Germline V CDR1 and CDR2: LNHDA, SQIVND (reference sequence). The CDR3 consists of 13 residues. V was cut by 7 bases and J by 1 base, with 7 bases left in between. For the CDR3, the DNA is TGTGCCAGTACCGCGGGAACTAATGAAAAACTGTTTTTT. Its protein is CASTAGTNEKLFF.

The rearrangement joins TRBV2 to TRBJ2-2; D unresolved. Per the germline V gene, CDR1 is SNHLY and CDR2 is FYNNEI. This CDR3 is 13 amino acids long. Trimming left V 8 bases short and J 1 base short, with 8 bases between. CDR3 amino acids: CASARKNTGELFF. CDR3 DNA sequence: TGTGCCAGCGCGAGGAAGAACACCGGGGAGCTGTTTTTT.

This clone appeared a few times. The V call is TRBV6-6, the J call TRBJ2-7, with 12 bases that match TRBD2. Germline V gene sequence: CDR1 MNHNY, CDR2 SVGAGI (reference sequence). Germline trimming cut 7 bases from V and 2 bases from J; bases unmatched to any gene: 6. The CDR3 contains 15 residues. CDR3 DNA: TGTGCCAGCACCACCTCTAGCGGGAGGGCCTACGAGCAGTACTTC. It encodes CASTTSSGRAYEQYF.

CDR3 region: CASSIGVLQIFYGYTF. The CDR3 DNA follows: TGTGCCAGTAGTATCGGGGTACTACAAATTTTCTATGGCTACACCTTC. The chain links TRBV19 to TRBJ1-2; no firm D call. Germline CDR1 reads LNHDA; CDR2 reads SQIVND (reference sequence). This CDR3 comprises 16 residues. The V end lost 3 bases, the J end lost 4 bases, and 18 bases lay between the germline ends.

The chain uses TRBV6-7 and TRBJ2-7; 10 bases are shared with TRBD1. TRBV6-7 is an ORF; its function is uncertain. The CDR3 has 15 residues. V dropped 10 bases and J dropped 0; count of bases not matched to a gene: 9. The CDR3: CAISIGTGASYEQYF. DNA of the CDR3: TGTGCCATTTCCATCGGGACAGGGGCCTCCTACGAGCAGTACTTC.

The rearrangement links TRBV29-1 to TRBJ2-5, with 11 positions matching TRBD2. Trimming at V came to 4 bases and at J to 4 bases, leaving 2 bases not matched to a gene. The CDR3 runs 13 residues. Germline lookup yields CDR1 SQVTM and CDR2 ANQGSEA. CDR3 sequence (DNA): TGCAGCGTTGGGACTAGCGGGCGAGAGACCCAGTACTTC. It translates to CSVGTSGRETQYF.

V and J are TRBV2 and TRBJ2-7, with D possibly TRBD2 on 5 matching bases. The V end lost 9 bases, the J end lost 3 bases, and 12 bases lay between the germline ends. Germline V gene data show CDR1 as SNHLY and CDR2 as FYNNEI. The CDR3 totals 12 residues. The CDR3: CASRYGGYEQYF. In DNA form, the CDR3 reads TGTGCCAGTCGGTATGGAGGCTACGAGCAGTACTTC. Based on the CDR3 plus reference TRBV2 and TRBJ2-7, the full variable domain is EPEVTQTPSHQVTQMGQEVILRCVPISNHLYFYWYRQILGQKVEFLVSFYNNEISEKSEIFDDQFSVERPDGSNFTLKIRSTKLEDSAMYFCASRYGGYEQYFGPGTRLTVT.

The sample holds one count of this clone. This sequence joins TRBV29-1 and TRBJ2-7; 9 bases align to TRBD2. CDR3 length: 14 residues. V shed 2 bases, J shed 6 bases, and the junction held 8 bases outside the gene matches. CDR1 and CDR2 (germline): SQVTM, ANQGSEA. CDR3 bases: TGCAGCGTTGAATTTGGTAGCGGGAGTTCCGAGCAGTACTTC. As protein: CSVEFGSGSSEQYF.

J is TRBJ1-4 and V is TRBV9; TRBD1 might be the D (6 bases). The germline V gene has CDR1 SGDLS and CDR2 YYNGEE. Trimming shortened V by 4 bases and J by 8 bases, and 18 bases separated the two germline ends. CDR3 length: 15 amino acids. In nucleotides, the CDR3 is TGTGCCAGCAGCCCCCAGGGGTGGCGGCCGGAAAAACTGTTTTTT. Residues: CASSPQGWRPEKLFF.

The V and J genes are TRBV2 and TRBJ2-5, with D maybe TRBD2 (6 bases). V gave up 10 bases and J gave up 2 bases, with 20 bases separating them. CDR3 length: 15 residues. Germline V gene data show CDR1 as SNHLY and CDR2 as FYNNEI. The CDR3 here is CATSEGTYLQETQYF. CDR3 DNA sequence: TGTGCCACCTCGGAGGGGACCTACCTACAAGAGACCCAGTACTTC.